This T cell receptor (beta chain) stems from a study of blood T cell repertoires in COVID-19. Study-level background: The study drew acute and convalescent COVID-19 samples from the United States, Italy and Spain. T cells, B-cell-depleted T cells, or PBMCs provided the cDNA or gDNA that served as material.

Germline assignment: CDR1 LGHNT and CDR2 FRNRAP. The V and J ends lost 2 bases and 3 bases respectively, with 10 bases between them. The CDR3 extends over 15 amino acids. Original handling: Reference gene primer amplification gave estimated nucleated cell counts. TCRdb's table, derived via immunoSEQ multiplex PCR, lists solely in-frame clones and lacks some. V and J calls and clone size are copied from that table; D and trimming were computed from the DNA. The table records 200,000 to 250,000 clones, less than 90% of them present only once. The chain has TRBV12-5 and TRBJ2-2; tentatively, D is TRBD1 (5 bases). The sequencing input was PBMCs or T cells enriched from blood (not recorded which). The TCR sequence derives from a woman aged 25 to 39 who had been exposed to COVID-19. CDR3 DNA sequence: TGTGCTAGTGGTTTGCCGGAGACAGACACCGGGGAGCTGTTTTTT. Its translation: CASGLPETDTGELFF.